Following are 17 T cell receptor beta chains from one sample sequenced in a study of T cells in Graves' hyperthyroidism and ophthalmopathy. Researchers amplified the TCR beta CDR3 regions from RNA transcripts. In the first-round RT-PCR of the TCR CDR3, the HTBI primer set was used. TCRdb reprocessed the multiplex PCR reads with MiXCR, giving one entry per CDR3 protein. The data show roughly 420,000 distinct CDR3 sequences, approximately 13% seen once. Material for sequencing was blood. These receptors came from a woman aged 18-35 years with Graves' hyperthyroidism.

This clonotype was detected a few times. V usage is TRBV6-5 and J usage is TRBJ2-2; 8 nucleotides align to TRBD2. With 0 bases clipped from V and 5 bases from J, the junction kept 8 bases outside the gene matches. CDR1 is MNHEY, CDR2 SVGAGI, per germline. The CDR3 consists of 17 residues. The CDR3 loop is CASSYSRPSGYTGELFF. The CDR3 coding sequence is TGTGCCAGCAGTTACTCGCGGCCTAGCGGGTATACCGGGGAGCTGTTTTTT.

This clonotype was recorded at least ten times. J is TRBJ1-2 and V is TRBV30; 9 nucleotides align to TRBD1. The CDR3 contains 14 residues. CDR1 and CDR2 from the germline V gene are GTSNPN and SVGIG (reference sequence). V shed 2 bases and J 6 bases; nucleotides not matched to a gene: 7. The CDR3 here is CAWSNPGQGHGYTF. In nucleotides, the CDR3 is TGTGCCTGGAGTAACCCGGGACAGGGACATGGCTACACCTTC.

This rearrangement joins TRBV13 to TRBJ2-6; maybe TRBD2 (5 bases). Trimming pared 8 bases from V and 0 bases from J, leaving 8 bases between. The CDR3 loop spans 14 amino acids. Germline V gene sequence: CDR1 PRHDT, CDR2 FYEKMQ (reference sequence). The CDR3 region is CASPAGSGANVLTF. For the CDR3, the DNA is TGTGCCAGCCCGGCGGGCTCTGGGGCCAACGTCCTGACTTTC.

This clonotype was recorded at least ten times. The chain carries TRBV30 and TRBJ2-4; possibly TRBD2 for D (6 bases). V was shortened by 1 base and J by 2 bases, with 6 bases between the two germline ends. Germline V CDR1 and CDR2: GTSNPN, SVGIG (reference sequence). The CDR3 spans 13 residues. CDR3 in DNA: TGTGCCTGGAGTGGGGACTCCAAAAACATTCAGTACTTC. Protein: CAWSGDSKNIQYF.

The CDR3 bases are TGCAGTGCCCAGGTGACCCTTACGGGTCAGCCCCAGCATTTT. Encoded protein: CSAQVTLTGQPQHF. V usage is TRBV20-1 and J usage is TRBJ1-5, with D unclear. Per germline, CDR1 DFQATT and CDR2 SNEGSKA (reference sequence). The ends were cut back, 6 bases at V and 6 bases at J, with 18 bases in the middle. CDR3 length: 14 residues.

In its sample, this clonotype ranks as medium-sized. The gene calls are TRBV29-1 and TRBJ2-7; 9 nucleotides agree with TRBD2. This CDR3 region has 14 residues. The J segment lost 6 bases and the V segment lost 2 bases, leaving 8 bases of the junction unmatched. From germline, CDR1 is SQVTM and CDR2 ANQGSEA. CDR3: CSVEFGSGSSEQYF. The CDR3 coding sequence is TGCAGCGTTGAATTCGGTAGCGGGAGCTCCGAGCAGTACTTC.

This clonotype came up many times. The CDR3 region is CASSTMGQGAYNEQFF. CDR3 in DNA: TGTGCCAGTAGTACAATGGGACAGGGGGCCTACAATGAGCAGTTCTTC. The genes are TRBV19 and TRBJ2-1; 11 bases match TRBD1. V shed 4 bases, J shed 2 bases, and the junction held 4 bases outside the gene matches. The CDR3 runs 16 residues. Germline values: CDR1 LNHDA, CDR2 SQIVND (reference sequence).

This clonotype was seen repeatedly, ten times or more. The chain recombines TRBV6-1 with TRBJ2-3, with TRBD2 as a possible D gene (5 bases). V shed 6 bases and J shed 4 bases, with 14 bases lying between them. The CDR3 sequence is 14 residues long. Germline CDR1 MNHNS, CDR2 SASEGT. CDR3 residues: CASSYDPGADTQYF. CDR3 coding DNA: TGTGCCAGCAGCTACGATCCCGGGGCAGATACGCAGTATTTT.

This clonotype was recorded a few times. The CDR3, as DNA: TGTGCCAGCACTCTAACCGGGACACGCTCGGAGGAGCAGTACTTC. It specifies CASTLTGTRSEEQYF. The chain carries TRBV5-5 and TRBJ2-7; tentative D call: TRBD1 (6 bases). V dropped 6 bases and J dropped 7 bases, with 23 bases sitting between them. The germline gives CDR1 SGHKS, CDR2 YYEKEE (reference sequence). CDR3 size: 15 residues.

This clonotype was recorded many times. The V gene is TRBV12-3 or TRBV12-4, the J gene TRBJ2-1; 10 bases map to TRBD1. The CDR3 has 16 residues. Trimming took 5 bases from V and 5 from J; bases not matched to a gene: 9. DNA for the CDR3: TGTGCCAGCAGTCCATGGACAGGGGGTAAGGACAATGAGCAGTTCTTC. It yields the protein CASSPWTGGKDNEQFF.

This clonotype was recorded many times. This rearrangement joins TRBV27 to TRBJ2-7; D possibly corresponds to TRBD2 (6 bases). Trimming removed 5 bases at V and 6 bases at J, with 26 bases between. The CDR3 contains 17 residues. The germline CDR1 and CDR2 sequences are MNHEY and SMNVEV (reference sequence). CDR3 sequence: CASSPTPLGLPWAEQYF. Written as DNA, the CDR3 is TGTGCCAGCAGTCCAACCCCATTGGGACTCCCGTGGGCCGAGCAGTACTTC.

This clonotype was detected ten times or more. The chain has TRBV5-1 and TRBJ2-3; no reliable D call. The germline CDR1 and CDR2 sequences are SGHRS and YFSETQ. V lost 0 bases and J 1 base, leaving 6 bases between the germline ends. The CDR3 length is 14 residues. Written as DNA, the CDR3 is TGCGCCAGCAGCTTGGCCGAGCGCACAGATACGCAGTATTTT. Translation: CASSLAERTDTQYF.

As regards this clonotype: Given a much more abundant clone one base away, this may be a read error. The V and J genes are TRBV2 and TRBJ2-2; D remains ambiguous. Trimming cost V 2 bases and J 8 bases, with 3 bases left between them. Germline lookup yields CDR1 SNHLY and CDR2 FYNNEI. The CDR3 has 11 amino acids. CDR3 protein: CASSERGELFF. The CDR3 DNA reads TGTGCCAGCAGTGAACGGGGGGAGCTGTTTTTT.

The chain has TRBV9 and TRBJ2-1; the D gene is possibly TRBD1 (5 bases). This CDR3 has 14 amino acids. Germline-derived CDR1 and CDR2 are SGDLS and YYNGEE. The V gene lost 0 bases and the J gene lost 8 bases, with 12 bases spanning the gap. The CDR3 reads CASSVVQGVDEQFF. CDR3 sequence (DNA): TGTGCCAGCAGCGTAGTGCAGGGTGTTGATGAGCAGTTCTTC. The variable domain in full, with the rest retrieved from reference TRBV9 and TRBJ2-1, is DSGVTQTPKHLITATGQRVTLRCSPRSGDLSVYWYQQSLDQGLQFLIQYYNGEERAKGNILERFSAQQFPDLHSELNLSSLELGDSALYFCASSVVQGVDEQFFGPGTRLTVL.

This clonotype was seen a handful of times. This chain connects TRBV28 to TRBJ1-6; D unclear. V was cut by 2 bases and J by 7 bases, with 15 bases left in between. CDR1 MDHEN and CDR2 SYDVKM come from the germline V gene. The CDR3 totals 16 residues. The CDR3 region is CASSLHRGFGNSPLHF. CDR3 sequence (DNA): TGTGCCAGCAGTTTACACCGCGGCTTCGGCAATTCACCCCTCCACTTT. Looking up the rest from reference TRBV28 and TRBJ1-6 gives the full variable domain: DVKVTQSSRYLVKRTGEKVFLECVQDMDHENMFWYRQDPGLGLRLIYFSYDVKMKEKGDIPEGYSVSREKKERFSLILESASTNQTSMYLCASSLHRGFGNSPLHFGNGTRLTVT.

This rearrangement joins TRBV6-2 or TRBV6-3 to TRBJ2-1; the D call may be TRBD1 or TRBD2 (5 bases each). The V gene's germline CDR1 is MNHEY and CDR2 SVGEGT. The CDR3 is 16 amino acids. Trimming took 1 base from V and 0 from J, leaving 10 bases between them. The chain's CDR3 is CASSYLGPNSYNEQFF. The CDR3 DNA is TGTGCCAGCAGTTACTTGGGACCAAACTCCTACAATGAGCAGTTCTTC.

The table lists this clonotype with many counts. This chain connects TRBV7-2 to TRBJ2-3; 11 nucleotides agree with TRBD2. Trimming at V came to 4 bases and at J to 3 bases, leaving 18 bases not matched to a gene. The CDR3 is made up of 20 amino acids. CDR1 SGHTA and CDR2 FQGNSA come from the germline V gene. CDR3 sequence reads: CASSSSLAAWTSGRTDTQYF. CDR3 nucleotide sequence: TGTGCCAGCAGCTCCTCATTGGCAGCTTGGACTAGCGGGCGTACAGATACGCAGTATTTT.